The 29 T cell receptor beta chains below all came from one sample that was sequenced in a study of blood T cell repertoires in COVID-19. TCRdb's table, derived via immunoSEQ multiplex PCR, lists solely in-frame clones and lacks some. This sample has roughly 160,000 clones, with 84% found just once. Specimen: peripheral blood. The receptor set was obtained from a man younger than 30 with active or convalescent COVID-19.

This sequence joins TRBV27 and TRBJ1-4, with 7 bases aligning to TRBD1. V shed 6 bases, J shed 8 bases, and the junction held 6 bases outside the gene matches. From germline, CDR1 is MNHEY and CDR2 SMNVEV (reference sequence). The CDR3 extends over 13 amino acids. The CDR3 here is CASRQGNQEKLFF. CDR3 DNA: TGTGCCAGCAGACAGGGGAACCAGGAAAAACTGTTTTTT.

The V gene is TRBV25-1, the J gene TRBJ2-7; D possibly corresponds to TRBD2 (6 bases). This CDR3 is 15 amino acids long. The V end lost 1 base, the J end lost 0 bases, and 10 bases lay between the germline ends. Germline V gene data show CDR1 as MGHDK and CDR2 as SYGVNS. The CDR3 coding sequence is TGTGCCAGCAGTGAATCGGGGGACCGCTCCTACGAGCAGTACTTC. As protein: CASSESGDRSYEQYF.

V gene TRBV19 combines with J gene TRBJ2-7, with 7 bases matching TRBD1. Germline V gives CDR1 LNHDA, CDR2 SQIVND (reference sequence). The CDR3 runs to 14 residues. J was trimmed by 6 bases and V by 7 bases; bases with no gene match: 12. The CDR3 is CASTVRQGFGEQYF. The CDR3 nucleotides are TGTGCCAGTACCGTAAGACAGGGATTCGGCGAGCAGTACTTC. The complete variable domain, with remaining parts taken from reference TRBV19 and TRBJ2-7, reads DGGITQSPKYLFRKEGQNVTLSCEQNLNHDAMYWYRQDPGQGLRLIYYSQIVNDFQKGDIAEGYSVSREKKESFPLTVTSAQKNPTAFYLCASTVRQGFGEQYFGPGTRLTVT.

The chain joins TRBV7-2 to TRBJ2-7; no firm D call. V was pared by 0 bases and J by 4 bases, with 13 bases between. Germline CDR1 and CDR2: SGHTA and FQGNSA. This CDR3 comprises 15 residues. The CDR3 region is CASSLAPAGTYEQYF. The CDR3 bases are TGTGCCAGCAGCTTAGCCCCGGCAGGAACATACGAGCAGTACTTC.

This chain links TRBV28 with TRBJ2-1; 14 bases fit TRBD2. This CDR3 is 16 amino acids long. From germline, CDR1 is MDHEN and CDR2 SYDVKM. The J segment lost 7 bases and the V segment lost 7 bases, leaving 9 bases of the junction unmatched. In DNA, the CDR3 is TGTGCCAGCACCATACCGGGACTAGCGGGAGTAAATGAGCAGTTCTTC. This encodes CASTIPGLAGVNEQFF. Using reference TRBV28 and TRBJ2-1 for the parts outside the CDR3, the full variable domain is DVKVTQSSRYLVKRTGEKVFLECVQDMDHENMFWYRQDPGLGLRLIYFSYDVKMKEKGDIPEGYSVSREKKERFSLILESASTNQTSMYLCASTIPGLAGVNEQFFGPGTRLTVL.

V is TRBV11-3 and J is TRBJ2-1; weak D call: TRBD2 (6 bases). Germline V gene lookup returns CDR1 SGHNT and CDR2 YENEEA. V was trimmed by 5 bases and J by 6 bases, leaving 11 bases between them. The CDR3 is 13 residues long. The chain's CDR3 is CASSAGPANEQFF. CDR3 sequence (DNA): TGTGCCAGCAGCGCGGGACCCGCCAATGAGCAGTTCTTC.

The chain recombines TRBV6-4 with TRBJ1-2; 8 nucleotides match TRBD1. The CDR3 covers 14 residues. Germline CDR1 MRHNA, CDR2 SNTAGT. Unmatched junction bases numbered 9, after V lost 8 bases and J lost 4 bases. CDR3 sequence (DNA): TGTGCCAGCGCCGAACAGGGGGGACGCTATGGCTACACCTTC. Amino acids: CASAEQGGRYGYTF.

The chain couples TRBV29-1 to TRBJ2-7, with TRBD1 identical over 7 bases. J gave up 5 bases and V 5 bases, and 3 bases lay outside the gene matches. The V gene's germline CDR1 is SQVTM and CDR2 ANQGSEA. The CDR3 sequence is 11 residues long. CDR3 protein: CSVNRGNEQYF. The CDR3 nucleotides read TGCAGCGTTAACAGGGGCAACGAGCAGTACTTC.

The V call is TRBV5-6, the J call TRBJ1-3; the D gene is possibly TRBD1 (5 bases). V was cut by 0 bases and J by 10 bases, with 14 bases left in between. CDR3 size: 14 residues. The germline CDR1 and CDR2 sequences are SGHDT and YYEEEE. The CDR3 sequence is CASSLDSGGATIYF. In DNA, the CDR3 is TGTGCCAGCAGCTTGGACAGTGGAGGGGCGACCATATATTTT.

The rearrangement joins TRBV28 to TRBJ1-2; D unclear. V shed 6 bases and J shed 6 bases, with 11 bases lying between them. Germline values: CDR1 MDHEN, CDR2 SYDVKM. The CDR3 length is 12 residues. DNA of the CDR3: TGTGCCAGCAGAACACGAATCAATGGCTACACCTTC. The encoded protein is CASRTRINGYTF.

The gene calls are TRBV6-5 and TRBJ1-3, with 9 nucleotides matching TRBD1. With V trimmed by 6 bases and J by 4 bases, 4 bases remained unmatched. The CDR3 length is 14 residues. Germline CDR1 MNHEY, CDR2 SVGAGI. This CDR3 reads CASRDRGRGNTIYF. CDR3 coding DNA: TGTGCCAGCAGGGACAGGGGCCGAGGAAACACCATATATTTT.

V is TRBV5-8 and J is TRBJ2-7; no clear D gene. The CDR3 loop spans 12 amino acids. Germline V gene lookup returns CDR1 SGHTS and CDR2 YDEGEE. Deletions cut 2 bases from V and 2 bases from J, with 5 bases between. The CDR3 is CASSFIPYEQYF. The CDR3 nucleotides read TGTGCCAGCAGCTTTATTCCCTACGAGCAGTACTTC.

This chain links TRBV15 with TRBJ2-2; tentatively, D is TRBD2 (5 bases). The germline V gene has CDR1 LNHNV and CDR2 YYDKDF (reference sequence). CDR3 length: 15 residues. Trimming took 5 bases from V and 3 from J, leaving 13 bases between them. In DNA form, the CDR3 reads TGTGCCACCAGCCTCGGACTTTCGGACACCGGGGAGCTGTTTTTT. Translating it yields CATSLGLSDTGELFF.

The chain employs TRBV9 and TRBJ2-3, with 10 bases lining up with TRBD2. Germline CDR1 is SGDLS and CDR2 is YYNGEE. This CDR3 contains 15 residues. Germline trimming cut 3 bases from V and 6 bases from J; bases unmatched to any gene: 7. CDR3 sequence reads: CASSESGRAADTQYF. The CDR3, as DNA: TGTGCCAGCAGCGAGAGCGGGAGGGCCGCGGATACGCAGTATTTT.

The J gene is TRBJ1-2, the V gene TRBV30; the D gene is possibly TRBD1 (5 bases). V dropped 2 bases and J dropped 14 bases, with 12 bases sitting between them. Germline V gene data show CDR1 as GTSNPN and CDR2 as SVGIG (reference sequence). This CDR3 region has 10 residues. The CDR3 nucleotides read TGTGCCTGGAGTCCTCCCCGACAGACCTTC. This sequence encodes CAWSPPRQTF.

The chain recombines TRBV5-1 with TRBJ1-1, with 8 bases matching TRBD1. The CDR3 sequence is 14 residues long. The junction had 5 bases not matched to a gene; V was cut back by 0 bases and J by 7 bases. CDR1 is SGHRS, CDR2 YFSETQ, per germline. DNA of the CDR3: TGCGCCAGCAGCTTGGGCAACAGGGGGGATGAAGCTTTCTTT. As protein: CASSLGNRGDEAFF. Filled out from reference TRBV5-1 and TRBJ1-1, the complete variable domain reads KAGVTQTPRYLIKTRGQQVTLSCSPISGHRSVSWYQQTPGQGLQFLFEYFSETQRNKGNFPGRFSGRQFSNSRSEMNVSTLELGDSALYLCASSLGNRGDEAFFGQGTRLTVV.

V usage is TRBV5-1 and J usage is TRBJ2-3, with TRBD1 identical over 10 bases. Looked up from germline, CDR1 is SGHRS and CDR2 is YFSETQ. Trimming removed 3 bases from V and 3 bases from J; junction bases left unmatched: 4. CDR3 length: 15 residues. As DNA, the CDR3 is TGCGCCAGCAGCTCCCGACAGGGGGCGACAGATACGCAGTATTTT. Its translation is CASSSRQGATDTQYF. Full variable domain (missing parts from reference TRBV5-1 and TRBJ2-3): KAGVTQTPRYLIKTRGQQVTLSCSPISGHRSVSWYQQTPGQGLQFLFEYFSETQRNKGNFPGRFSGRQFSNSRSEMNVSTLELGDSALYLCASSSRQGATDTQYFGPGTRLTVL.

The chain employs TRBV7-2 and TRBJ2-1, with TRBD2 matching 11 bases. The CDR3 runs 17 residues. With V trimmed by 1 base and J by 6 bases, 8 bases remained unmatched. Germline V lookup: CDR1 SGHTA, CDR2 FQGNSA. The CDR3 nucleotides read TGTGCCAGCAGCTTAGGGGGGGCCGGGACTAGCGGCAATGAGCAGTTCTTC. It encodes CASSLGGAGTSGNEQFF.

The chain is built from TRBV5-1 and TRBJ2-1; maybe TRBD1 (5 bases). In germline, CDR1 is SGHRS, CDR2 YFSETQ. Trimming removed 7 bases from V and 2 bases from J, with 16 bases in between. The CDR3 is 15 residues long. The CDR3 spells CASYGDSATYNEQFF. The CDR3 DNA follows: TGCGCCAGCTACGGTGACAGTGCTACCTACAATGAGCAGTTCTTC.

This chain joins TRBV18 and TRBJ1-5, with 12 positions matching TRBD1. The CDR3 is 16 amino acids. The germline gives CDR1 KGHSH, CDR2 LQKENI. The V segment lost 6 bases and the J segment 9 bases; nucleotides outside the gene matches: 12. In nucleotides, the CDR3 is TGTGCCAGCTCCCCCGGGACAGGGGGCAGGGCCGGGCCCCAGCATTTT. Amino acid sequence: CASSPGTGGRAGPQHF.

The chain is built from TRBV12-5 and TRBJ1-4; 8 nucleotides agree with TRBD1. V trimming: 4 bases; J trimming: 7 bases; junction bases outside the gene matches: 11. There are 16 residues in the CDR3. Germline CDR1 reads LGHNT; CDR2 reads FRNRAP. The CDR3 loop is CASGSGQGLLGEKLFF. CDR3 DNA: TGTGCTAGTGGTTCAGGACAGGGCCTTCTCGGTGAAAAACTGTTTTTT.

V and J are TRBV5-6 and TRBJ2-3; 7 nucleotides line up with TRBD1. The CDR3 has 16 amino acids. V lost 4 bases to trimming and J lost 2 bases; unmatched junction nucleotides: 10. CDR1 and CDR2 (germline): SGHDT, YYEEEE. The CDR3 is CASSTPGTDYTDTQYF. DNA of the CDR3: TGTGCCAGCAGCACACCCGGGACAGATTACACAGATACGCAGTATTTT.

The CDR3 sequence: CASSAGTSGNDEQFF. CDR3 coding DNA: TGCGCCAGCAGTGCCGGGACTAGCGGGAATGATGAGCAGTTCTTC. The rearrangement links TRBV10-1 to TRBJ2-1, with 13 positions matching TRBD2. Trimming at V came to 4 bases and at J to 8 bases, leaving 5 bases not matched to a gene. Germline CDR1 is WNHNN and CDR2 is SYGVQD (reference sequence). The CDR3 is 15 residues long.

Written as DNA, the CDR3 is TGTGCCAGCAGCAACCGGGACAGACCGGCCTACGAGCAGTACTTC. Translated: CASSNRDRPAYEQYF. The chain uses TRBV5-4 and TRBJ2-7; 7 bases are a match to TRBD1. This CDR3 has 15 amino acids. With V trimmed by 4 bases and J by 2 bases, 9 bases remained unmatched. Germline-derived CDR1 and CDR2 are SGHNT and YYREEE (reference sequence).

The chain carries TRBV3-1 (or the pseudogene TRBV3-2) and TRBJ1-6; no clear D gene. From germline, CDR1 is LGHDT and CDR2 YNNKEL (reference sequence). Deletions cut 3 bases from V and 0 bases from J, with 9 bases between. The CDR3 sequence is 16 residues long. The DNA of the CDR3 is TGTGCCAGCAGCCAGCCCGGGAGCTCCTATAATTCACCCCTCCACTTT. Protein: CASSQPGSSYNSPLHF.

This clone has just a few counts. The chain carries TRBV5-4 and TRBJ1-2; D is uncertain. The CDR3 loop spans 13 amino acids. The germline V and J ends were trimmed by 2 bases and 2 bases, with 7 bases remaining between them. CDR1 and CDR2 (germline): SGHNT, YYREEE (reference sequence). The DNA of the CDR3 is TGTGCCAGCAGCTTTGACGGGAACTATGGCTACACCTTC. Translating it yields CASSFDGNYGYTF. Filled out from reference TRBV5-4 and TRBJ1-2, the complete variable domain reads ETGVTQSPTHLIKTRGQQVTLRCSSQSGHNTVSWYQQALGQGPQFIFQYYREEENGRGNFPPRFSGLQFPNYSSELNVNALELDDSALYLCASSFDGNYGYTFGSGTRLTVV.

This clone was detected many times. The chain couples TRBV7-2 to TRBJ2-2; 8 bases align to TRBD2. The CDR3 has 17 residues. Germline CDR1 reads SGHTA; CDR2 reads FQGNSA. Germline trimming cut 4 bases from V and 7 bases from J; bases unmatched to any gene: 14. The CDR3 region is CASSSRGGLEVIGELFF. CDR3 in DNA: TGTGCCAGCAGCTCAAGGGGGGGACTAGAGGTTATCGGGGAGCTGTTTTTT. Full variable domain (missing parts from reference TRBV7-2 and TRBJ2-2): GAGVSQSPSNKVTEKGKDVELRCDPISGHTALYWYRQSLGQGLEFLIYFQGNSAPDKSGLPSDRFSAERTGGSVSTLTIQRTQQEDSAVYLCASSSRGGLEVIGELFFGEGSRLTVL.

J is TRBJ2-1 and V is TRBV29-1; 7 bases are a match to TRBD2. This CDR3 spans 14 amino acids. CDR1 is SQVTM and CDR2 is ANQGSEA in the germline V gene. J was trimmed by 8 bases and V by 4 bases; bases with no gene match: 11. The CDR3 DNA sequence: TGCAGCGTTGCCTTGGGCGGGGGATTCGATGAGCAGTTCTTC. Its translation: CSVALGGGFDEQFF.

The gene calls are TRBV4-1 and TRBJ1-2, with 12 bases lining up with TRBD1. Germline lookup yields CDR1 MGHRA and CDR2 YSYEKL. The CDR3 sequence is 15 residues long. V dropped 3 bases and J dropped 3; count of bases not matched to a gene: 2. CDR3 nucleotides: TGCGCCAGCAGCCACGGGACAGGGGGCGACTATGGCTACACCTTC. Translated: CASSHGTGGDYGYTF.